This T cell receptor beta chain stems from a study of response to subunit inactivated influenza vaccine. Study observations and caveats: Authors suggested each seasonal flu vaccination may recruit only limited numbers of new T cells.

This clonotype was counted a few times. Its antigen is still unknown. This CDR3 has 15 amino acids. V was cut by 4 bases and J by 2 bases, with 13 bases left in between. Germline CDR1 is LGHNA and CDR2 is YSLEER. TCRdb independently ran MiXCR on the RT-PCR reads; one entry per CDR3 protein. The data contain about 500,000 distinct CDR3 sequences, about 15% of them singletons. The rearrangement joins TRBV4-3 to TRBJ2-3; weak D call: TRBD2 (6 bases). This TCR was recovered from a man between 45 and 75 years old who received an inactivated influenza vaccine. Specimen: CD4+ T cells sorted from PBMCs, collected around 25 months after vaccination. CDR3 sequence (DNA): TGCGCCAGCAGCCCCCGACTAGACTCCACAGATACGCAGTATTTT. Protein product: CASSPRLDSTDTQYF.